This T cell receptor beta chain was found in a study of T cells in localized non-small cell lung cancer. Findings and limits, study-wide: Adjacent lung exhibited a median of approximately 50 among the 100 most abundant tumor clones.

TCRdb's copy holds only in-frame clones and misses some; the assay was immunoSEQ multiplex PCR. Of around 100,000 clones detected, roughly 90% appear once; the ten largest clones hold 15%. On this clone: The antigen is undetermined.

CDR1 and CDR2 from the germline V gene are MDHEN and SYDVKM. The CDR3 sequence is 12 residues long. V lost 11 bases and J lost 4, with 14 bases in between. The material was peripheral blood, obtained before any cancer treatment. The clonotype was recovered from a man aged 40 to 75 with stage I squamous cell lung carcinoma. J is TRBJ1-1 and V is TRBV28; weak D call: TRBD1 (5 bases). CDR3 region: CALAGGSTEAFF. The CDR3 bases are TGTGCCTTGGCGGGGGGATCCACTGAAGCTTTCTTT.